This T cell receptor beta chain was sequenced in a study of blood T cell repertoires in COVID-19. The data were produced by immunoSEQ multiplex PCR, yet TCRdb's version contains in-frame clones alone and is incomplete. The table lists 150,000 to 200,000 clones, 75% to 90% of them singletons. Trimming cost V 3 bases and J 1 base, with 12 bases left between them. This CDR3 comprises 15 residues. Germline lookup yields CDR1 MDHEN and CDR2 SYDVKM. Participant ages covered roughly 18 to 89 years across around 25 US areas. Cohorts were based on clinical histories the participants reported. Sequencing was done on a sample of PBMCs or T cells enriched from blood (not recorded which). The sequence was collected from a woman aged 18-29 years who had recovered from COVID-19. This sequence joins TRBV28 and TRBJ2-5; the D is unclear. Written as DNA, the CDR3 is TGTGCCAGCAGTTTTAATAGTGGCGGCCAAGAGACCCAGTACTTC. It yields the protein CASSFNSGGQETQYF. The entire variable domain, with the rest obtained from reference TRBV28 and TRBJ2-5, is as follows: DVKVTQSSRYLVKRTGEKVFLECVQDMDHENMFWYRQDPGLGLRLIYFSYDVKMKEKGDIPEGYSVSREKKERFSLILESASTNQTSMYLCASSFNSGGQETQYFGPGTRLLVL.